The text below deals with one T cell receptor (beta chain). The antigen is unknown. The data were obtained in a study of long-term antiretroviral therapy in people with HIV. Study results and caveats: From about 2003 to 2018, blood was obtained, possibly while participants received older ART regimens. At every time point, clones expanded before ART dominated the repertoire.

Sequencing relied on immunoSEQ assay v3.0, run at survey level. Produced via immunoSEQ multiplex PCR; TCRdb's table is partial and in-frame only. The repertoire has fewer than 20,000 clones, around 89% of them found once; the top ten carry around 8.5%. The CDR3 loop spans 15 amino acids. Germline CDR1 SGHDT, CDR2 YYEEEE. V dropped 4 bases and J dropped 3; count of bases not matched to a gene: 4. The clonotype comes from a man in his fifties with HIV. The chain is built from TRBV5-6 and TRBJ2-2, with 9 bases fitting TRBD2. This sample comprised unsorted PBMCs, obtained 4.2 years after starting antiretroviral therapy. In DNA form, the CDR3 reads TGTGCCAGCAGCGTAGGGACTAGCCACACCGGGGAGCTGTTTTTT. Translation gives CASSVGTSHTGELFF.